The sequence of this TCR beta chain was determined in a study of blood T cell repertoires in COVID-19. Study-wide background: Acute-phase and convalescent COVID-19 samples originated in the United States, Italy and Spain. Nucleic acid was either cDNA or gDNA, and it came from T cells, B-cell-depleted T cells, or PBMCs.

Per the study methods: Cell counts per sample came from amplifying reference gene primers. The data were produced by immunoSEQ multiplex PCR, yet TCRdb's version contains in-frame clones alone and is incomplete. D and trimming were read from the DNA, whereas the V and J calls and clone size are those reported in that table. This table holds about 190,000 clones, almost 90% found once. This clone was seen only once. This CDR3 has 19 residues. The junction had 10 bases not matched to a gene; V was cut back by 0 bases and J by 2 bases. Per the germline V gene, CDR1 is LGHNA and CDR2 is YNFKEQ. The material sequenced was peripheral blood. The chain couples TRBV4-2 to TRBJ2-2; 9 nucleotides agree with TRBD2. This sequence originates from a man aged 50-59 years with acute or convalescent COVID-19. The CDR3 nucleotides are TGTGCCAGCAGCCAAGATCCCCTAGCGGGGACCCGAAACACCGGGGAGCTGTTTTTT. Protein: CASSQDPLAGTRNTGELFF.